These T cell receptor beta chains were read from a single sample in a study of blood T cell repertoires in COVID-19. Clones were read by immunoSEQ multiplex PCR, and TCRdb kept only the in-frame ones, dropping some. The sample contains around 200,000 clones, around 79% of which appear only once. Sequencing was performed on peripheral blood. The source of these receptors is a woman in her forties with COVID-19, enrolled during active disease. Each CDR3 is given without its conserved first and last residue.

TRBJ2-2	TRBV5-4	ASSNRRDSFTGELF
TRBJ2-5	TRBV12-2	ASRLAGEKQGWNLQETQY
TRBJ2-1	TRBV7-9	ASSPRPRDRDSYNEQF
TRBJ1-1	TRBV7-2	ASSWEVGEAF
TRBJ2-5	TRBV5-1	ASSLFEGDEAQY
TRBJ1-2	TRBV6-6	ASSYFFSGTGRIST
TRBJ2-7	TRBV20-1	SASASGVAYEQY
TRBJ1-1	TRBV10-2	ASSPQGNTEAF
TRBJ1-2	TRBV6-5	ASSRDSSNNGYT
TRBJ2-4	TRBV5-4	ASSFGALGNIQY
TRBJ2-5	TRBV11-3	ASSFGGARAWTQY
TRBJ1-5	TRBV6-5	ASRKQGVVNQPQH
TRBJ2-7	TRBV5-5	ASSLAEYEQY
TRBJ2-7	TRBV4-3	ASSHSGTGEYEQY
TRBJ2-7	TRBV7-2	ASSLLASGAPYEQY
TRBJ2-7	TRBV5-4	ASSSSTESAAYEQY
TRBJ2-3	TRBV11-2	ASFKGQKSTDTQY
TRBJ1-1	TRBV18	ASSIQGAVNTEAF
TRBJ2-1	TRBV13	ASSLRGRNEQF
TRBJ1-2	TRBV30	AARGENYGYT
TRBJ2-7	TRBV5-4	ASSPRDRSYEQY
TRBJ1-2	TRBV18	ASSPTPKGTGGGYT
TRBJ2-7	TRBV7-2	ASTPMVASREQY
TRBJ1-4	TRBV19	ASSGSRRSSNEKLF
TRBJ1-1	TRBV27	ASSMTAWGLNTEAF
TRBJ1-2	TRBV5-4	ASSPPTQGGSRYT
TRBJ1-2	TRBV3-1/TRBV3-2	ASSLQTGTGTYGYT
TRBJ1-2	TRBV28	ASSSWTDYGYT
TRBJ1-4	TRBV19	ASSSFRDANEKLF
TRBJ2-7	TRBV29-1	SAGHIRGEQY
TRBJ2-2	TRBV30	AWSGQGKNTGELF
TRBJ2-2	TRBV24-1	ATSDSGQGNTGELF
TRBJ1-1	TRBV27	ASSINRNTEAF
TRBJ2-1	TRBV5-1	ASSWVAGDNEQF
TRBJ1-1	TRBV6-2/TRBV6-3	ASSYFRDSLNTEAF
TRBJ2-3	TRBV9	ASSTTVTDTQY
TRBJ2-5	TRBV19	ASSTGGPGETQY
TRBJ1-2	TRBV30	AWRGQGASGYT
TRBJ1-6	TRBV6-1	ASSEMESPLH
TRBJ1-2	TRBV6-5	ASNRQGEPTGYT
TRBJ1-2	TRBV7-2	ASSSPDIYTYGYT
TRBJ1-1	TRBV15	ATNIDRARTEAF
TRBJ2-4	TRBV19	ASSGGPLAKNIQY
TRBJ1-3	TRBV5-1	ASSLSLSGNTIY
TRBJ1-5	TRBV10-3	AISRTAGDNQPQH
TRBJ2-3	TRBV3-1/TRBV3-2	ASSQAMLQTDTQY
TRBJ1-2	TRBV7-9	ASSPYQQGFYGYT
TRBJ1-1	TRBV6-5	ASSYSGQSSREAF
TRBJ2-5	TRBV27	ASSSPDFQETQY